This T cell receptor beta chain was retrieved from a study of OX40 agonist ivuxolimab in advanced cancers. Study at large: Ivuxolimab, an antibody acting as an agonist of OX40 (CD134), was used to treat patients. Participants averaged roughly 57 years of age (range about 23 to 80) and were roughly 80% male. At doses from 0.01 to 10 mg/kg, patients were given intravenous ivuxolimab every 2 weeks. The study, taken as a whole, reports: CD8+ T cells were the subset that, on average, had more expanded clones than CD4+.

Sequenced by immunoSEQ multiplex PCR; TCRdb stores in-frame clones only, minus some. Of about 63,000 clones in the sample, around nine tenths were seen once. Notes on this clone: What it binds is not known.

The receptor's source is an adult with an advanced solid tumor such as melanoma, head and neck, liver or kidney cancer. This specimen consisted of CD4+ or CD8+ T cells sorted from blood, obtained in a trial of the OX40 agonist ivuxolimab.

CDR3 protein: CASSLDSPSTDTQYF. DNA of the CDR3: TGTGCCAGCAGCTTAGATAGCCCTAGCACAGATACGCAGTATTTT. The V call is TRBV7-9, the J call TRBJ2-3; no definite D call. The CDR3 extends over 15 amino acids. CDR1 and CDR2 (germline): SEHNR, FQNEAQ (reference sequence). Trimming shortened V by 1 base and J by 0 bases, and 8 bases separated the two germline ends.